This entry lists 25 T cell receptor beta chains sequenced from one sample in a study of blood T cell repertoires in COVID-19. The method was immunoSEQ multiplex PCR; TCRdb's version includes in-frame clones alone and lacks a portion of them. The sample yields approximately 300,000 clones, nearly 90% seen once. The specimen sequenced was PBMCs or T cells enriched from blood (not recorded which). These TCRs come from a woman in her thirties who had recovered from COVID-19.

The V call is TRBV7-2, the J call TRBJ1-6; D is undetermined. This CDR3 has 13 residues. Per the germline V gene, CDR1 is SGHTA and CDR2 is FQGNSA. The V end was cut by 1 base, the J end by 8 bases, with 6 bases between. CDR3 nucleotide sequence: TGTGCCAGCAGCTTAGGGCAGGATTCACCCCTCCACTTT. Translated: CASSLGQDSPLHF. Variable domain in full (rest from reference TRBV7-2 and TRBJ1-6): GAGVSQSPSNKVTEKGKDVELRCDPISGHTALYWYRQSLGQGLEFLIYFQGNSAPDKSGLPSDRFSAERTGGSVSTLTIQRTQQEDSAVYLCASSLGQDSPLHFGNGTRLTVT.

CDR3 in DNA: TGTGCCAGCAGCCGAAAGGCAGGCCAACATGTTACCTATGGCTACACCTTC. The encoded protein is CASSRKAGQHVTYGYTF. This chain links TRBV28 with TRBJ1-2; D is ambiguous. This CDR3 is 17 amino acids long. From germline, CDR1 is MDHEN and CDR2 SYDVKM. Trimming left V 6 bases short and J 4 bases short, with 24 bases between.

The chain has TRBV18 and TRBJ2-7; D ambiguous. The CDR3 covers 17 residues. Germline lookup yields CDR1 KGHSH and CDR2 LQKENI. Between the trimmed V and J ends, which lost 3 bases and 0 bases, there was a span of 18 bases. CDR3 coding DNA: TGTGCCAGCTCACCGCGCGCAGTGACACCCTCCTCCTACGAGCAGTACTTC. It encodes CASSPRAVTPSSYEQYF.

The chain carries TRBV29-1 and TRBJ2-7; D might be TRBD2 (6 bases). Trimming cost V 6 bases and J 2 bases, with 11 bases left between them. From germline, CDR1 is SQVTM and CDR2 ANQGSEA. CDR3 length: 12 amino acids. CDR3 coding DNA: TGCAGCGTGGGGTGGGGGGCCTACGAGCAGTACTTC. Translation: CSVGWGAYEQYF.

The chain recombines TRBV3-1 (or the pseudogene TRBV3-2) with TRBJ1-2; D remains unclear. The CDR3 contains 15 residues. Germline V lookup: CDR1 LGHDT, CDR2 YNNKEL (reference sequence). V shed 5 bases and J shed 4 bases, with 17 bases lying between them. The CDR3 is CASSSPSGVVYGYTF. The CDR3 coding sequence is TGTGCCAGCAGCTCTCCTAGTGGAGTCGTCTATGGCTACACCTTC.

The chain recombines TRBV7-2 with TRBJ1-2; D possibly corresponds to TRBD1 (5 bases). This CDR3 has 14 residues. CDR1 and CDR2 from the germline V gene are SGHTA and FQGNSA. Trimming shortened V by 1 base and J by 2 bases, and 8 bases separated the two germline ends. In nucleotides, the CDR3 is TGTGCCAGCAGCTTAGGGGGCAACAACTATGGCTACACCTTC. This codes for CASSLGGNNYGYTF.

V is TRBV9 and J is TRBJ2-3; the D is unclear. Trimming removed 1 base at V and 6 bases at J, with 9 bases between. CDR1 is SGDLS, CDR2 YYNGEE, per germline. The CDR3 covers 13 residues. The CDR3, as DNA: TGTGCCAGCAGCGTAAGTTACGGGGATACGCAGTATTTT. Translation: CASSVSYGDTQYF.

The rearrangement joins TRBV6-5 to TRBJ1-3; 7 nucleotides align to TRBD1. The V segment lost 6 bases and the J segment 0 bases; nucleotides outside the gene matches: 2. The CDR3 covers 14 residues. CDR1 MNHEY and CDR2 SVGAGI come from the germline V gene. The CDR3 nucleotides are TGTGCCAGCAGACGGGACAGCTCTGGAAACACCATATATTTT. This gives the protein CASRRDSSGNTIYF.

The chain combines TRBV7-2 with TRBJ2-7, with 8 bases lining up with TRBD2. This CDR3 region has 16 residues. Trimming took 2 bases from V and 0 from J; bases not matched to a gene: 6. Germline V gene sequence: CDR1 SGHTA, CDR2 FQGNSA. In nucleotides, the CDR3 is TGTGCCAGCAGCTTATCCCGAGCGGGGGCCTCCTACGAGCAGTACTTC. Translating it yields CASSLSRAGASYEQYF.

This chain connects TRBV19 to TRBJ1-2; 8 bases are a match to TRBD1. V lost 6 bases, J lost 0 bases, and 6 bases stayed unmatched. Germline V gene data show CDR1 as LNHDA and CDR2 as SQIVND (reference sequence). The CDR3 covers 15 residues. CDR3 sequence: CASRNGGQANYGYTF. The CDR3 nucleotides are TGTGCCAGTAGGAATGGGGGACAGGCTAACTATGGCTACACCTTC.

This sequence joins TRBV19 and TRBJ1-5; perhaps TRBD1 as D (6 bases). With 7 bases removed from V and 1 base from J, the gap between germline ends came to 17 bases. CDR1 and CDR2 from the germline V gene are LNHDA and SQIVND (reference sequence). The CDR3 extends over 16 amino acids. Here the CDR3 reads CASIPRGSISNQPQHF. Here the CDR3 DNA reads TGTGCCAGTATCCCCAGGGGATCTATCAGCAATCAGCCCCAGCATTTT.

The chain is built from TRBV21-1 and TRBJ1-5. TRBV21-1 represents a pseudogene. CDR3 length: 12 residues. Here the CDR3 reads CASRSGNQPQHF. The CDR3 DNA reads TGTGCCAGCCGTTCGGGCAATCAGCCCCAGCATTTT.

The chain recombines TRBV3-1 (or the pseudogene TRBV3-2) with TRBJ1-2; 7 nucleotides match TRBD1. Germline trimming cut 1 base from V and 8 bases from J; bases unmatched to any gene: 4. The CDR3 spans 13 residues. Germline V gene lookup returns CDR1 LGHDT and CDR2 YNNKEL (reference sequence). The CDR3 reads CASSQVGGGGYTF. CDR3 nucleotide sequence: TGTGCCAGCAGCCAAGTAGGGGGCGGAGGCTACACCTTC.

The rearrangement links TRBV6-5 to TRBJ1-2; 9 nucleotides line up with TRBD1. With V trimmed by 11 bases and J by 0 bases, 10 bases remained unmatched. Germline V gene lookup returns CDR1 MNHEY and CDR2 SVGAGI. CDR3 length: 15 residues. The DNA for the CDR3 is TGTGCCGCCGGACAGGGGCCATCTCCTAACTATGGCTACACCTTC. It encodes CAAGQGPSPNYGYTF.

The genes are TRBV29-1 and TRBJ1-2, with 8 bases matching TRBD1. CDR3 length equals 14 residues. J was trimmed by 2 bases and V by 6 bases; bases with no gene match: 8. Germline CDR1 and CDR2: SQVTM and ANQGSEA. CDR3 protein: CSVPDRDENYGYTF. CDR3 DNA: TGCAGCGTCCCGGACAGGGACGAAAACTATGGCTACACCTTC.

The chain is built from TRBV19 and TRBJ2-2; D is perhaps TRBD1 (5 bases). Germline assignment: CDR1 LNHDA and CDR2 SQIVND (reference sequence). V lost 4 bases and J lost 6, with 9 bases in between. The CDR3 extends over 13 amino acids. The CDR3 coding sequence is TGTGCCAGTAGTACTCAGGGTCCCGGGGAGCTGTTTTTT. Protein product: CASSTQGPGELFF.

This CDR3 is CASSHRDTDSYEQYF. The CDR3 DNA reads as TGTGCCAGCTCACATCGGGACACTGACTCCTACGAGCAGTACTTC. This chain uses TRBV18 with TRBJ2-7, with D possibly matching TRBD1 (6 bases). From germline, CDR1 is KGHSH and CDR2 LQKENI. The V gene lost 4 bases and the J gene lost 0 bases, with 13 bases spanning the gap. The CDR3 sequence is 15 residues long.

This clone has a handful of counts. The CDR3 spells CSGMTDPTGGNTIYF. The CDR3 bases are TGCAGCGGCATGACGGATCCTACGGGGGGAAACACCATATATTTT. The chain is built from TRBV29-1 and TRBJ1-3, with D unresolved. V was cut by 7 bases and J by 4 bases, with 20 bases left in between. This CDR3 is built from 15 residues. CDR1 is SQVTM, CDR2 ANQGSEA, per germline. Full variable domain (missing parts from reference TRBV29-1 and TRBJ1-3): SAVISQKPSRDICQRGTSLTIQCQVDSQVTMMFWYRQQPGQSLTLIATANQGSEATYESGFVIDKFPISRPNLTFSTLTVSNMSPEDSSIYLCSGMTDPTGGNTIYFGEGSWLTVV.

The chain joins TRBV5-1 to TRBJ1-4, with 9 bases that match TRBD1. This CDR3 comprises 16 residues. V lost 3 bases to trimming and J lost 0 bases; unmatched junction nucleotides: 3. Looked up from germline, CDR1 is SGHRS and CDR2 is YFSETQ. CDR3 sequence (DNA): TGCGCCAGCAGCTCGGGACAGGGAGCAACTAATGAAAAACTGTTTTTT. Its protein is CASSSGQGATNEKLFF.

The V and J genes are TRBV14 and TRBJ1-3, with 10 bases lining up with TRBD1. The CDR3 loop spans 16 amino acids. After removal of 4 bases from V and 4 bases from J, the junction contained 7 bases not matched to a gene. From germline, CDR1 is SGHDN and CDR2 FVKESK. CDR3 nucleotides: TGTGCCAGCAGCCCGACGACAGGGGGCTACGGAAACACCATATATTTT. Amino acid sequence: CASSPTTGGYGNTIYF.

The V gene is TRBV2, the J gene TRBJ2-2; D perhaps matches TRBD1 (5 bases). The CDR3 extends over 14 amino acids. The V and J ends lost 7 bases and 2 bases respectively, with 11 bases between them. Germline CDR1 is SNHLY and CDR2 is FYNNEI. CDR3 nucleotides: TGTGCCAGCACTCAACAGGTCAACACCGGGGAGCTGTTTTTT. Its translation: CASTQQVNTGELFF.

The rearrangement joins TRBV13 to TRBJ2-3; 8 bases match TRBD2. The V segment lost 1 base and the J segment 2 bases; nucleotides outside the gene matches: 11. The germline V gene has CDR1 PRHDT and CDR2 FYEKMQ (reference sequence). The CDR3 extends over 18 amino acids. In DNA form, the CDR3 reads TGTGCCAGCAGCTTAGAATCTCGGGGGGGCCTAGTCACAGATACGCAGTATTTT. As protein: CASSLESRGGLVTDTQYF.

V usage is TRBV15 and J usage is TRBJ2-7; maybe TRBD1 (5 bases). CDR3 length equals 18 residues. From germline, CDR1 is LNHNV and CDR2 YYDKDF (reference sequence). V was shortened by 3 bases and J by 1 base, with 22 bases between the two germline ends. CDR3 bases: TGTGCCACCAGCAGGGATGGGCCTGAAGTTAGACAGTCCTACGAGCAGTACTTC. Protein: CATSRDGPEVRQSYEQYF.

The chain uses TRBV19 and TRBJ1-2, with 8 nucleotides matching TRBD1. CDR1 and CDR2 from the germline V gene are LNHDA and SQIVND (reference sequence). V lost 3 bases and J lost 3; bases outside the gene matches: 3. CDR3 length: 14 residues. The CDR3 loop reads CASSMGTGDYGYTF. As DNA, the CDR3 is TGTGCCAGTAGTATGGGGACAGGCGACTATGGCTACACCTTC. The full variable domain, its missing parts supplied by reference TRBV19 and TRBJ1-2, is DGGITQSPKYLFRKEGQNVTLSCEQNLNHDAMYWYRQDPGQGLRLIYYSQIVNDFQKGDIAEGYSVSREKKESFPLTVTSAQKNPTAFYLCASSMGTGDYGYTFGSGTRLTVV.

V gene TRBV10-3 combines with J gene TRBJ2-5, with D possibly being TRBD2 (6 bases). The CDR3 length is 13 residues. V lost 11 bases to trimming and J lost 5 bases, with 18 bases between them. Germline CDR1 reads ENHRY; CDR2 reads SYGVKD. The CDR3 sequence is CAESGGVGETQYF. The CDR3 nucleotides read TGTGCCGAAAGCGGCGGGGTGGGGGAGACCCAGTACTTC.